What follows are 14 T cell receptor beta chains derived from one specimen sequenced in a study of blood T cell repertoires in COVID-19. TCRdb's table, derived via immunoSEQ multiplex PCR, lists solely in-frame clones and lacks some. The repertoire holds 140,000 to 150,000 clones, with almost 85% as singletons. The sequenced sample consisted of PBMCs or T cells enriched from blood (not recorded which). These receptors were collected from a woman between 45 and 60 years old with acute COVID-19.

The sample holds one count of this clone. The J gene is TRBJ1-1, the V gene TRBV27; 7 bases fit TRBD1. After removal of 7 bases from V and 0 bases from J, the junction contained 8 bases not matched to a gene. The CDR3 is 15 residues long. Germline values: CDR1 MNHEY, CDR2 SMNVEV (reference sequence). This chain's CDR3 is CASTPTGQLNTEAFF. The CDR3 DNA sequence: TGTGCCAGCACCCCGACAGGGCAATTGAACACTGAAGCTTTCTTT.

V and J are TRBV5-1 and TRBJ2-1, with 11 bases lining up with TRBD2. CDR3 length equals 16 residues. Per the germline V gene, CDR1 is SGHRS and CDR2 is YFSETQ. The J segment lost 12 bases and the V segment lost 0 bases, leaving 11 bases of the junction unmatched. CDR3 region: CASSLVTSGGTSGQFF. DNA for the CDR3: TGCGCCAGCAGCTTGGTCACTAGCGGGGGAACCTCGGGGCAGTTCTTC. Full variable domain (outside the CDR3, taken from reference TRBV5-1 and TRBJ2-1): KAGVTQTPRYLIKTRGQQVTLSCSPISGHRSVSWYQQTPGQGLQFLFEYFSETQRNKGNFPGRFSGRQFSNSRSEMNVSTLELGDSALYLCASSLVTSGGTSGQFFGPGTRLTVL.

This clone is deemed medium-sized. This chain connects TRBV30 to TRBJ2-7, with TRBD2 identical over 7 bases. With 4 bases clipped from V and 2 bases from J, the junction kept 5 bases outside the gene matches. Germline V CDR1 and CDR2: GTSNPN, SVGIG (reference sequence). This CDR3 is built from 13 residues. The CDR3 loop is CAWTRGETYEQYF. CDR3 bases: TGTGCCTGGACTCGGGGGGAAACCTACGAGCAGTACTTC. The variable domain in full, completed from reference TRBV30 and TRBJ2-7, reads SQTIHQWPATLVQPVGSPLSLECTVEGTSNPNLYWYRQAAGRGLQLLFYSVGIGQISSEVPQNLSASRPQDRQFILSSKKLLLSDSGFYLCAWTRGETYEQYFGPGTRLTVT.

V and J are TRBV7-2 and TRBJ2-5; tentative D call: TRBD2 (6 bases). This CDR3 contains 14 residues. Germline CDR1 and CDR2: SGHTA and FQGNSA. Trimming removed 0 bases from V and 4 bases from J, with 9 bases in between. The CDR3 DNA follows: TGTGCCAGCAGCTTAGCGGGAGCGGGAGAGACCCAGTACTTC. It encodes CASSLAGAGETQYF.

This chain links TRBV18 with TRBJ1-2; TRBD1 is a possible D gene (5 bases). CDR3 size: 16 residues. Germline V gives CDR1 KGHSH, CDR2 LQKENI. The germline V and J ends were trimmed by 2 bases and 2 bases, with 15 bases remaining between them. Here the CDR3 reads CASSPSSQGLNYGYTF. DNA of the CDR3: TGTGCCAGCTCACCAAGCAGCCAGGGACTAAACTATGGCTACACCTTC.

The gene calls are TRBV7-2 and TRBJ1-2, with D possibly TRBD1 on 5 matching bases. V shed 3 bases and J shed 8 bases, with 16 bases lying between them. Germline loops: CDR1 SGHTA, CDR2 FQGNSA. CDR3 length equals 14 residues. The DNA of the CDR3 is TGTGCCAGCAGCTTCGGGGGATCAGGGTTCGGCTACACCTTC. Translated, it gives CASSFGGSGFGYTF.

This chain connects TRBV11-2 to TRBJ2-1; 9 bases are a match to TRBD2. V gave up 5 bases and J gave up 7 bases; unmatched junction bases: 12. The CDR3 runs 16 residues. Per germline, CDR1 SGHAT and CDR2 FQNNGV. CDR3 DNA: TGTGCCAGCAGCGGAGCCTCTAGCGGGATAGGTAATGAGCAGTTCTTC. Protein product: CASSGASSGIGNEQFF. The full variable domain, completed using reference TRBV11-2 and TRBJ2-1, is EAGVAQSPRYKIIEKRQSVAFWCNPISGHATLYWYQQILGQGPKLLIQFQNNGVVDDSQLPKDRFSAERLKGVDSTLKIQPAKLEDSAVYLCASSGASSGIGNEQFFGPGTRLTVL.

The J gene is TRBJ2-7, the V gene TRBV4-1; the D is unclear. CDR1 MGHRA and CDR2 YSYEKL come from the germline V gene. The CDR3 consists of 15 residues. V dropped 5 bases and J dropped 5 bases, with 19 bases sitting between them. The CDR3 spells CASSFSSRFGDEQYF. The DNA of the CDR3 is TGCGCCAGCAGCTTTTCGTCCAGGTTTGGCGACGAGCAGTACTTC.

This chain joins TRBV10-3 and TRBJ1-1; weak D call: TRBD1 (6 bases). Trimming cost V 2 bases and J 3 bases, with 13 bases left between them. The germline V gene has CDR1 ENHRY and CDR2 SYGVKD. This CDR3 contains 15 residues. The DNA for the CDR3 is TGTGCCATCAGTGAGGGGGGCAGGGACGACACTGAAGCTTTCTTT. Translating it yields CAISEGGRDDTEAFF.

This clone occurred once. The chain combines TRBV24-1 with TRBJ2-1, with a tentative D call TRBD1 (6 bases). V lost 3 bases and J 4 bases, leaving 9 bases between the germline ends. CDR3 length: 14 amino acids. The germline V gene has CDR1 KGHDR and CDR2 SFDVKD. The CDR3 loop is CATSDGTRYNEQFF. The CDR3 nucleotides are TGTGCCACCAGTGATGGGACACGATACAATGAGCAGTTCTTC.

The chain employs TRBV24-1 and TRBJ2-2, with a weak D call TRBD2 (5 bases). The CDR3 covers 17 residues. CDR1 is KGHDR, CDR2 SFDVKD, per germline. Between the trimmed V and J ends, which lost 0 bases and 7 bases, there was a span of 17 bases. CDR3 bases: TGTGCCACCAGTGATTTGGTCGGTGGGATTGAGGGCGGGGAGCTGTTTTTT. This translates into CATSDLVGGIEGGELFF.

Only a few counts were recorded for this clone. Written as DNA, the CDR3 is TGCAGCGTTGCCGAGCCCTTCTACGAGCAGTACTTC. This sequence encodes CSVAEPFYEQYF. The chain employs TRBV29-1 and TRBJ2-7; D uncertain. V lost 4 bases and J lost 3, with 10 bases in between. Germline V gives CDR1 SQVTM, CDR2 ANQGSEA. The CDR3 runs 12 residues.

This clone was seen repeatedly, ten times or more. The J gene is TRBJ2-2, the V gene TRBV2, with a weak D call TRBD2 (8 bases). The germline gives CDR1 SNHLY, CDR2 FYNNEI. V lost 7 bases and J 3 bases, leaving 18 bases between the germline ends. This CDR3 is built from 16 residues. In DNA form, the CDR3 reads TGTGCCAGCACAGGGGGGATAGCGGGGTACACCGGGGAGCTGTTTTTT. This codes for CASTGGIAGYTGELFF.

The CDR3 DNA reads as TGTGCCAGCAGCTCTTCACAGGGGACTAACACTGAAGCTTTCTTT. It is translated as CASSSSQGTNTEAFF. V is TRBV7-2 and J is TRBJ1-1; 7 bases agree with TRBD1. This CDR3 has 15 residues. Germline CDR1 reads SGHTA; CDR2 reads FQGNSA. The V segment lost 4 bases and the J segment 2 bases; nucleotides outside the gene matches: 7.